This T cell receptor (beta chain) appears in the sequencing data of a study of T cells after yellow fever vaccination. The CDR3 totals 17 residues. V lost 0 bases to trimming and J lost 0 bases, with 12 bases between them. Germline V lookup: CDR1 MGHDK, CDR2 SYGVNS. Conversion of TCR transcripts into cDNA relied on 5'RACE template switching, which added a universal primer site and UMIs. One entry per CDR3 protein results from TCRdb running MiXCR on the 5' RACE reads. The sample yields roughly 120,000 distinct CDR3 sequences, around 6.7% seen once. Findings and limits, study-wide: The presence of abundant clonotypes contaminating from the bulk population was possible in FACS-sorted repertoires. Peaking on day 5 versus 15, the secondary response was faster but weaker. The study re-detected most primary-vaccination clones after the booster (about 96% CD4, around 89% CD8).

This clonotype has a count of ten or more. Its antigen remains unknown. The chain uses TRBV25-1 and TRBJ2-1; no reliable D call. The material sequenced was CD4+ T cells sorted from PBMCs, taken about 49 days after the first yellow fever vaccination. This clonotype was obtained from a man aged 18 to 29 who received the YFV17D yellow fever vaccine. CDR3 in amino acids: CASSEYGQASSYNEQFF. In DNA form, the CDR3 reads TGTGCCAGCAGTGAATATGGGCAGGCGAGCTCCTACAATGAGCAGTTCTTC.